These 23 T cell receptor beta chains share one sample of origin, sequenced in a study of T cell clonotyping in hematopoietic cell transplantation. The table came from immunoSEQ multiplex PCR; TCRdb's copy has only in-frame clones and leaves some out. The sample lists 10,000 to 15,000 clones; 90% were seen once. The sample was peripheral blood mononuclear cells. The receptors shown here come from a man aged 30 to 39 in good health. Some clones in this sample may be carry-over from other donors' samples.

The genes are TRBV11-3 and TRBJ1-1; D is ambiguous. CDR3 length: 13 residues. Per the germline V gene, CDR1 is SGHNT and CDR2 is YENEEA. Trimming took 7 bases from V and 0 from J, leaving 9 bases between them. CDR3 sequence reads: CASKPTVNTEAFF. The CDR3 DNA is TGTGCCAGCAAACCTACTGTGAACACTGAAGCTTTCTTT. Variable domain in full (rest from reference TRBV11-3 and TRBJ1-1): EAGVVQSPRYKIIEKKQPVAFWCNPISGHNTLYWYLQNLGQGPELLIRYENEEAVDDSQLPKDRFSAERLKGVDSTLKIQPAELGDSAVYLCASKPTVNTEAFFGQGTRLTVV.

This chain connects TRBV11-3 to TRBJ1-1, with unresolved D. Germline loops: CDR1 SGHNT, CDR2 YENEEA. The length of the CDR3 is 13 residues. V was shortened by 4 bases and J by 0 bases, with 6 bases between the two germline ends. The CDR3 nucleotides are TGTGCCAGCAGCTCTACTTTGAACACTGAAGCTTTCTTT. Encoded protein: CASSSTLNTEAFF.

The chain combines TRBV19 with TRBJ2-1; D could derive from TRBD1 or TRBD2 (6 bases each). With 7 bases removed from V and 7 bases from J, the gap between germline ends came to 17 bases. The CDR3 spans 14 residues. Germline values: CDR1 LNHDA, CDR2 SQIVND (reference sequence). The CDR3 bases are TGTGCCAGTAACCCCGGTGGAGGGGGGAATGAGCAGTTCTTC. Residues: CASNPGGGGNEQFF.

The chain is built from TRBV25-1 and TRBJ2-7, with TRBD1 identical over 7 bases. CDR1 MGHDK and CDR2 SYGVNS come from the germline V gene. This CDR3 region has 16 residues. The V gene end was trimmed by 4 bases and the J gene end by 3 bases; junction bases not matched to a gene: 12. The CDR3 protein is CASSATGKPENYEQYF. DNA for the CDR3: TGTGCCAGCAGTGCGACAGGGAAACCCGAGAACTACGAGCAGTACTTC.

The chain recombines TRBV29-1 with TRBJ1-1; TRBD1 agrees at 7 bases. Trimming took 4 bases from V and 1 from J; bases not matched to a gene: 6. The CDR3 has 14 residues. Germline lookup yields CDR1 SQVTM and CDR2 ANQGSEA. The CDR3 protein is CSVGAGGANTEAFF. CDR3 bases: TGCAGCGTTGGGGCAGGGGGAGCGAACACTGAAGCTTTCTTT.

This clone was seen just once. The chain combines TRBV5-1 with TRBJ2-5; 8 bases are a match to TRBD2. The CDR3 length is 15 residues. After removal of 0 bases from V and 3 bases from J, the junction contained 4 bases not matched to a gene. Germline CDR1 is SGHRS and CDR2 is YFSETQ. The CDR3 DNA follows: TGCGCCAGCAGCTTGGAGGGACTAGGGGAAGAGACCCAGTACTTC. The encoded protein is CASSLEGLGEETQYF.

In this sample, this clone turned up a few times. The chain carries TRBV15 and TRBJ1-2, with TRBD1 matching over 9 bases. Trimming cost V 5 bases and J 7 bases; bases outside gene matches: 11. Germline CDR1 is LNHNV and CDR2 is YYDKDF (reference sequence). The CDR3 is 15 residues long. For the CDR3, the DNA is TGTGCCACCAGCTCCAGAGCGGGACAGGGTTCTGGCTACACCTTC. It encodes CATSSRAGQGSGYTF.

The chain carries TRBV2 and TRBJ1-5; TRBD1 is a possible D gene (5 bases). Germline CDR1 and CDR2: SNHLY and FYNNEI. V dropped 5 bases and J dropped 5 bases, with 10 bases sitting between them. The CDR3 is 13 residues long. DNA of the CDR3: TGTGCCAGCAGTATCGCCAGGGATCAGCCCCAGCATTTT. Encoded protein: CASSIARDQPQHF.

V is TRBV10-3 and J is TRBJ2-7, with 15 bases identical to TRBD2. Germline loops: CDR1 ENHRY, CDR2 SYGVKD. Trimming cost V 7 bases and J 4 bases; bases outside gene matches: 5. The CDR3 spans 15 residues. The DNA of the CDR3 is TGTGCCATCACCCAGGGACTAGCGGGGGGATACGAGCAGTACTTC. Protein product: CAITQGLAGGYEQYF.

The CDR3 spells CAWRGGTSGTVSYNEQFF. CDR3 DNA: TGTGCCTGGAGAGGGGGGACTAGCGGGACAGTCTCCTACAATGAGCAGTTCTTC. The chain joins TRBV30 to TRBJ2-1, with 13 bases fitting TRBD2. Per the germline V gene, CDR1 is GTSNPN and CDR2 is SVGIG (reference sequence). This CDR3 region has 18 residues. The junction had 8 bases not matched to a gene; V was cut back by 3 bases and J by 0 bases.

The chain's CDR3 is CAWSKGYEQYF. The CDR3 DNA follows: TGTGCCTGGAGCAAAGGTTACGAGCAGTACTTC. V usage is TRBV30 and J usage is TRBJ2-7; no reliable D call. V lost 3 bases and J lost 4, with 7 bases in between. This CDR3 contains 11 residues. Per the germline V gene, CDR1 is GTSNPN and CDR2 is SVGIG (reference sequence).

The chain carries TRBV27 and TRBJ1-4, with TRBD1 identical over 9 bases. The CDR3 length is 15 residues. V lost 5 bases to trimming and J lost 7 bases; unmatched junction nucleotides: 8. Germline values: CDR1 MNHEY, CDR2 SMNVEV (reference sequence). The CDR3 DNA reads TGTGCCAGCAGTCCCCGGGACAGGGTTCGTGAAAAACTGTTTTTT. It encodes CASSPRDRVREKLFF.

This clone was found once. The V call is TRBV19, the J call TRBJ1-5; 8 nucleotides align to TRBD1. Germline V gene data show CDR1 as LNHDA and CDR2 as SQIVND (reference sequence). This CDR3 has 17 residues. The J segment lost 2 bases and the V segment lost 6 bases, leaving 12 bases of the junction unmatched. CDR3 sequence: CASRIGTGQGGNQPQHF. In DNA form, the CDR3 reads TGTGCCAGTAGAATCGGGACAGGCCAGGGGGGCAATCAGCCCCAGCATTTT. Full variable domain (outside the CDR3, taken from reference TRBV19 and TRBJ1-5): DGGITQSPKYLFRKEGQNVTLSCEQNLNHDAMYWYRQDPGQGLRLIYYSQIVNDFQKGDIAEGYSVSREKKESFPLTVTSAQKNPTAFYLCASRIGTGQGGNQPQHFGDGTRLSIL.

The chain employs TRBV29-1 and TRBJ2-3; D is ambiguous. V lost 4 bases and J lost 1, with 12 bases in between. The CDR3 has 14 residues. Germline assignment: CDR1 SQVTM and CDR2 ANQGSEA. This CDR3 is CSVAGPDGTDTQYF. CDR3 coding DNA: TGCAGCGTTGCTGGGCCTGATGGCACAGATACGCAGTATTTT.

This clone was counted once. V and J are TRBV6-1 and TRBJ1-2; tentative D call: TRBD1 (6 bases). V gave up 3 bases and J gave up 0 bases, with 11 bases separating them. The CDR3 covers 15 residues. Per germline, CDR1 MNHNS and CDR2 SASEGT. CDR3 amino acids: CASSEYRAPNYGYTF. The CDR3 nucleotides are TGTGCCAGCAGTGAGTACAGGGCCCCTAACTATGGCTACACCTTC.

The chain is built from TRBV4-1 and TRBJ1-2, with 10 positions matching TRBD1. This CDR3 contains 15 residues. Germline V gives CDR1 MGHRA, CDR2 YSYEKL. The junction had 6 bases not matched to a gene; V was cut back by 4 bases and J by 4 bases. The CDR3 region has the DNA TGCGCCAGCAGCCCCCGGACAGGGGGGGGCTATGGCTACACCTTC. Its protein is CASSPRTGGGYGYTF.

This chain connects TRBV4-1 to TRBJ2-6; D possibly corresponds to TRBD1 (5 bases). V gave up 0 bases and J gave up 7 bases, with 13 bases separating them. Germline CDR1 is MGHRA and CDR2 is YSYEKL. This CDR3 has 16 amino acids. This chain's CDR3 is CASSQEGERRANVLTF. CDR3 DNA: TGCGCCAGCAGCCAAGAAGGGGAACGTAGAGCCAACGTCCTGACTTTC.

The CDR3 DNA sequence: TGTGCCAGCAGCGTAGGGGAGGGGAACACTGAAGCTTTCTTT. Protein product: CASSVGEGNTEAFF. The rearrangement joins TRBV9 to TRBJ1-1; D is unclear. The CDR3 has 14 amino acids. The ends were cut back, 0 bases at V and 1 base at J, with 7 bases in the middle. Germline assignment: CDR1 SGDLS and CDR2 YYNGEE.

The chain joins TRBV5-1 to TRBJ2-5; D call uncertain. The ends were cut back, 3 bases at V and 5 bases at J, with 5 bases in the middle. CDR1 and CDR2 from the germline V gene are SGHRS and YFSETQ. The CDR3 has 11 residues. CDR3 sequence reads: CASSYSETQYF. Here the CDR3 DNA reads TGCGCCAGCAGCTATTCGGAGACCCAGTACTTC.

V and J are TRBV5-1 and TRBJ1-5; TRBD1 matches at 7 bases. The V gene end was trimmed by 4 bases and the J gene end by 0 bases; junction bases not matched to a gene: 22. Germline CDR1 and CDR2: SGHRS and YFSETQ. This CDR3 is built from 21 residues. The CDR3, as DNA: TGCGCCAGCAGCGCCCTCGGGACAGAACTGAACAAAACGTATAGCAATCAGCCCCAGCATTTT. Translation gives CASSALGTELNKTYSNQPQHF.

The chain couples TRBV6-5 to TRBJ1-5; perhaps TRBD1 as D (6 bases). Deletions cut 5 bases from V and 3 bases from J, with 14 bases between. The CDR3 contains 15 residues. Germline CDR1 reads MNHEY; CDR2 reads SVGAGI. This chain's CDR3 is CASSASDRYNQPQHF. The CDR3 DNA is TGTGCCAGCAGTGCCTCCGACAGGTACAATCAGCCCCAGCATTTT.

The rearrangement joins TRBV20-1 to TRBJ1-2; D ambiguous. CDR3 size: 11 residues. Germline V lookup: CDR1 DFQATT, CDR2 SNEGSKA (reference sequence). Trimming took 6 bases from V and 5 from J, leaving 10 bases between them. The CDR3 is CSAPLWYGYTF. The CDR3 DNA sequence: TGCAGTGCCCCTTTGTGGTATGGCTACACCTTC.

This chain connects TRBV27 to TRBJ2-7; TRBD2 aligns across 7 bases. This CDR3 is built from 16 residues. The V gene end was trimmed by 1 base and the J gene end by 1 base; junction bases not matched to a gene: 7. Germline V gene data show CDR1 as MNHEY and CDR2 as SMNVEV (reference sequence). The chain's CDR3 is CASSLFASGPSYEQYF. The CDR3 nucleotides are TGTGCCAGCAGTTTATTCGCTAGCGGACCATCCTACGAGCAGTACTTC.